This T cell receptor beta chain was retrieved from a study of blood T cell repertoires in COVID-19. About the study: T cells, B-cell-depleted T cells, or PBMCs provided the cDNA or gDNA that served as material.

The table lists this clone with a count of one. The protocol was immunoSEQ multiplex PCR, while the TCRdb copy is restricted to in-frame clones and leaves out a portion. The sample comprises 85,000 to 95,000 clones, approximately 90% of which are singletons, and over 0.45% rests with the top ten. The V and J ends lost 2 bases and 2 bases respectively, with 9 bases between them. The V gene's germline CDR1 is LGHDT and CDR2 YNNKEL (reference sequence). This CDR3 is built from 14 residues. This chain uses TRBV3-1 (or the pseudogene TRBV3-2) with TRBJ1-1, with D perhaps TRBD1 (5 bases). What was sequenced was peripheral blood. The receptor comes from a man in his fifties or sixties with acute or convalescent COVID-19. CDR3 loop: CASSQQQVNTEAFF. CDR3 bases: TGTGCCAGCAGCCAACAACAGGTAAACACTGAAGCTTTCTTT.